Sequencing of this T cell receptor (beta chain) was carried out in a study of OX40 agonist ivuxolimab in advanced cancers. At the level of the study: In three patients, partial responses were observed, one with hepatocellular carcinoma and two with cutaneous melanoma.

About this clone: Its antigen is unidentified.

Points from the study as a whole: Some nonresponders likewise displayed low normalized T-cell clonal expansion.

Generated by immunoSEQ multiplex PCR, the TCRdb table keeps only in-frame clones and is missing some. The sample has 25,000 to 35,000 clones, 75% to 90% seen once. Excluded were patients having autoimmune disease history or systemic immunosuppression. V was shortened by 7 bases and J by 0 bases, with 16 bases between the two germline ends. CDR3 length equals 16 residues. CDR1 and CDR2 from the germline V gene are SEHNR and FQNEAQ (reference sequence). The material sequenced was CD4+ or CD8+ T cells sorted from blood, taken in a trial of the OX40 agonist ivuxolimab. The TCR originated in an adult with an advanced solid tumor such as melanoma, head and neck, liver or kidney cancer. The chain recombines TRBV7-9 with TRBJ2-4; the D call may be TRBD1 or TRBD2 (5 bases each). The CDR3 loop is CASTLGPLGAKNIQYF. CDR3 in DNA: TGTGCCAGCACCTTGGGACCCTTAGGAGCCAAAAACATTCAGTACTTC.